These 29 T cell receptor beta chains were all obtained from the same sample, sequenced in a study of cytomegalovirus exposure and HLA in healthy donors. Researchers ran the PCR with 60 Vbeta and 13 Jbeta primers. Assay used: immunoSEQ multiplex PCR; TCRdb lists only in-frame clones, some missing. The sample lists around 150,000 clones; 73% were seen once. Input material: PBMCs. These receptor sequences come from a human donor in good health.

This clone has more than one count but fewer than ten. The chain is built from TRBV25-1 and TRBJ1-1; D is undetermined. The CDR3 runs 14 residues. Germline values: CDR1 MGHDK, CDR2 SYGVNS. V was pared by 6 bases and J by 2 bases, with 13 bases between. Here the CDR3 reads CASRQLGLNTEAFF. CDR3 sequence (DNA): TGTGCCAGCAGACAACTGGGCTTAAACACTGAAGCTTTCTTT. The whole variable domain, filled in from reference TRBV25-1 and TRBJ1-1, reads EADIYQTPRYLVIGTGKKITLECSQTMGHDKMYWYQQDPGMELHLIHYSYGVNSTEKGDLSSESTVSRIRTEHFPLTLESARPSHTSQYLCASRQLGLNTEAFFGQGTRLTVV.

The CDR3 DNA is TGTGCCATCGGGGGGAGTGGGTGGGACACTGAAGCTTTCTTT. Protein: CAIGGSGWDTEAFF. The chain carries TRBV10-3 and TRBJ1-1; the D gene is possibly TRBD1 (5 bases). The CDR3 loop spans 14 amino acids. V lost 8 bases to trimming and J lost 3 bases, with 16 bases between them. The germline V gene has CDR1 ENHRY and CDR2 SYGVKD.

The chain uses TRBV27 and TRBJ2-2; no clear D gene. The CDR3 has 15 amino acids. Trimming cost V 2 bases and J 1 base, with 8 bases left between them. Germline CDR1 and CDR2: MNHEY and SMNVEV (reference sequence). CDR3 region: CASSLGTRNTGELFF. The DNA of the CDR3 is TGTGCCAGCAGTTTAGGTACCAGGAACACCGGGGAGCTGTTTTTT.

In this sample, this clone turned up a few times. V is TRBV30 and J is TRBJ1-5, with D uncertain. The CDR3 covers 13 residues. Germline assignment: CDR1 GTSNPN and CDR2 SVGIG (reference sequence). The V end lost 3 bases, the J end lost 3 bases, and 9 bases lay between the germline ends. CDR3 coding DNA: TGTGCCTGGAGGCCCGGGTCCAATCAGCCCCAGCATTTT. This gives the protein CAWRPGSNQPQHF.

J is TRBJ2-7 and V is TRBV5-5; TRBD1 aligns across 9 bases. This CDR3 has 14 residues. With V trimmed by 1 base and J by 4 bases, 3 bases remained unmatched. Germline V gene data show CDR1 as SGHKS and CDR2 as YYEKEE (reference sequence). The CDR3: CASSLQQGAYEQYF. DNA for the CDR3: TGTGCCAGCAGCTTGCAACAGGGGGCTTACGAGCAGTACTTC.

The CDR3 nucleotides are TGTGCCAGCAAGAGAGAGACCCAGTACTTC. It specifies CASKRETQYF. This chain joins TRBV6-1 and TRBJ2-5; the D is unclear. The CDR3 length is 10 residues. CDR1 and CDR2 (germline): MNHNS, SASEGT. With 7 bases removed from V and 4 bases from J, the gap between germline ends came to 4 bases.

This chain links TRBV6-1 with TRBJ2-7; 7 bases are shared with TRBD2. This CDR3 is built from 15 residues. CDR1 is MNHNS, CDR2 SASEGT, per germline. V trimming: 1 base; J trimming: 3 bases; junction bases outside the gene matches: 6. DNA for the CDR3: TGTGCCAGCAGTGAAGTTTGGCGGGGGAGCTACGAGCAGTACTTC. Translation gives CASSEVWRGSYEQYF.

V is TRBV6-1 and J is TRBJ2-3, with D possibly TRBD2 on 5 matching bases. V was shortened by 6 bases and J by 2 bases, with 6 bases between the two germline ends. This CDR3 is built from 12 residues. Germline V gives CDR1 MNHNS, CDR2 SASEGT. DNA of the CDR3: TGTGCCAGCAGGGACTCCACAGATACGCAGTATTTT. This sequence encodes CASRDSTDTQYF.

This clone was recorded a few times. This chain links TRBV6-5 with TRBJ1-6, with D uncertain. The germline V gene has CDR1 MNHEY and CDR2 SVGAGI. Trimming stripped 7 bases from V and 5 bases from J, with 9 bases between. The CDR3 has 13 residues. The CDR3 reads CASTRGHNSPLHF. The CDR3 nucleotides read TGTGCCAGCACCCGGGGTCATAATTCACCCCTCCACTTT.

This chain joins TRBV11-3 and TRBJ2-1, with TRBD2 matching over 11 bases. Germline assignment: CDR1 SGHNT and CDR2 YENEEA. The CDR3 is made up of 14 amino acids. The trim removed 5 bases at V and 6 bases at J, leaving 3 bases unmatched. The DNA of the CDR3 is TGTGCCAGCAGCCCGGGACTAGCGGTCAATGAGCAGTTCTTC. Translated: CASSPGLAVNEQFF.

The chain links TRBV11-3 to TRBJ2-7; TRBD2 agrees at 9 bases. The V gene end was trimmed by 0 bases and the J gene end by 3 bases; junction bases not matched to a gene: 6. The CDR3 runs 16 residues. Germline CDR1 SGHNT, CDR2 YENEEA. This chain's CDR3 is CASSLETRTSDYEQYF. CDR3 in DNA: TGTGCCAGCAGCTTAGAGACCCGGACTAGCGACTACGAGCAGTACTTC.

This clone appeared a few times. J is TRBJ2-2 and V is TRBV5-1; D gene unclear. The CDR3 has 15 amino acids. Germline assignment: CDR1 SGHRS and CDR2 YFSETQ. V lost 7 bases and J 0 bases, leaving 13 bases between the germline ends. As DNA, the CDR3 is TGCGCCAGCGGAAAGACAAGGACGAACACCGGGGAGCTGTTTTTT. Translation: CASGKTRTNTGELFF.

The V call is TRBV7-6, the J call TRBJ2-3; no firm D call. CDR1 is SGHVS and CDR2 is FNYEAQ in the germline V gene. V was clipped by 5 bases and J by 0 bases, with 12 bases between them. The CDR3 sequence is 15 residues long. The CDR3 region is CASSPTRLSTDTQYF. CDR3 DNA: TGTGCCAGCAGCCCGACTCGCCTTAGCACAGATACGCAGTATTTT.

Turning to this clone: The same CDR3 can be traced to other DNA sequences in this sample. V usage is TRBV15 and J usage is TRBJ2-7; 10 bases fit TRBD2. With V trimmed by 1 base and J by 0 bases, 0 bases remained unmatched. Germline V gene data show CDR1 as LNHNV and CDR2 as YYDKDF (reference sequence). This CDR3 comprises 15 residues. The CDR3 region is CATSRGTSGSYEQYF. CDR3 sequence (DNA): TGTGCCACCAGCAGAGGGACTAGCGGCTCCTACGAGCAGTACTTC.

The table lists this clone with a few counts. The chain joins TRBV13 to TRBJ2-6; D is uncertain. CDR1 and CDR2 (germline): PRHDT, FYEKMQ (reference sequence). This CDR3 comprises 14 residues. Trimming took 5 bases from V and 0 from J, leaving 5 bases between them. CDR3 region: CASSPYSGANVLTF. The CDR3 region has the DNA TGTGCCAGCAGCCCCTACTCTGGGGCCAACGTCCTGACTTTC.

The chain combines TRBV7-8 with TRBJ2-7, with TRBD2 matching over 11 bases. There are 15 residues in the CDR3. After removal of 8 bases from V and 2 bases from J, the junction contained 8 bases not matched to a gene. Germline assignment: CDR1 SGHVS and CDR2 FQNEAQ. The CDR3 reads CASLKLAGDTYEQYF. The DNA for the CDR3 is TGTGCCAGCCTGAAACTAGCGGGGGATACCTACGAGCAGTACTTC. Complete variable domain (other parts from reference TRBV7-8 and TRBJ2-7): GAGVSQSPRYKVAKRGQDVALRCDPISGHVSLFWYQQALGQGPEFLTYFQNEAQLDKSGLPSDRFFAERPEGSVSTLKIQRTQQEDSAVYLCASLKLAGDTYEQYFGPGTRLTVT.

V is TRBV12-5 and J is TRBJ2-2, with D possibly TRBD1 on 5 matching bases. V lost 2 bases and J lost 7, with 20 bases in between. The germline gives CDR1 LGHNT, CDR2 FRNRAP. The CDR3 has 17 residues. The CDR3 sequence: CASGLSYPGKENGELFF. Written as DNA, the CDR3 is TGTGCTAGTGGTTTGTCCTACCCAGGGAAGGAGAACGGGGAGCTGTTTTTT.

This clone was seen more than once but under ten times. This chain links TRBV7-5 with TRBJ1-2; the table assigns TRBD1, which was not confirmed against the DNA. TRBV7-5 is given as a pseudogene. This CDR3 has 17 amino acids. The CDR3, as DNA: TGTGCCAGAAGCTCCACAGGGACCATTCCAGGCGAGTATGGCTACACCTTC. This sequence encodes CARSSTGTIPGEYGYTF.

This clone was seen only a few times. Other DNA sequences in this specimen translate into the identical CDR3. CDR3 residues: CASSIQGAYEQYF. The CDR3 DNA reads TGTGCCAGCTCAATACAGGGGGCCTACGAGCAGTACTTC. V usage is TRBV28 and J usage is TRBJ2-7; 8 bases are shared with TRBD1. Germline CDR1 and CDR2: MDHEN and SYDVKM. The CDR3 is 13 amino acids. After removal of 8 bases from V and 2 bases from J, the junction contained 5 bases not matched to a gene.

This chain uses TRBV27 with TRBJ2-1; 12 bases fit TRBD2. The CDR3 is made up of 16 amino acids. CDR1 and CDR2 (germline): MNHEY, SMNVEV (reference sequence). Trimming at V came to 6 bases and at J to 8 bases, leaving 11 bases not matched to a gene. The CDR3 spells CASSPTTSGRTDEQFF. The DNA for the CDR3 is TGTGCCAGCAGCCCCACGACTAGCGGGAGAACTGATGAGCAGTTCTTC.

This chain uses TRBV30 with TRBJ2-3, with TRBD2 matching 8 bases. The CDR3 contains 17 residues. Germline lookup yields CDR1 GTSNPN and CDR2 SVGIG (reference sequence). V gave up 5 bases and J gave up 0 bases; unmatched junction bases: 13. CDR3 protein: CAWDPGAGGASTDTQYF. The CDR3 DNA reads as TGTGCCTGGGACCCGGGGGCGGGGGGAGCTAGCACAGATACGCAGTATTTT.

V usage is TRBV7-8 and J usage is TRBJ1-1; no firm D call. Trimming left V 5 bases short and J 3 bases short, with 10 bases between. This CDR3 is built from 13 residues. Germline V CDR1 and CDR2: SGHVS, FQNEAQ. This CDR3 reads CASSPGWDTEAFF. CDR3 coding DNA: TGTGCCAGCAGCCCGGGGTGGGACACTGAAGCTTTCTTT.

The chain has TRBV10-2 and TRBJ1-1; a possible D gene is TRBD1 (5 bases). This CDR3 is built from 15 residues. In germline, CDR1 is WSHSY, CDR2 SAAADI. The V gene lost 2 bases and the J gene lost 4 bases, with 14 bases spanning the gap. Written as DNA, the CDR3 is TGCGCCAGCAGTGAGAGGGCGGGGGGTGCCACTGAAGCTTTCTTT. The encoded protein is CASSERAGGATEAFF.

This rearrangement joins TRBV2 to TRBJ2-3, with a possible D match to TRBD2 (6 bases). V lost 7 bases and J lost 0, with 20 bases in between. Germline CDR1 reads SNHLY; CDR2 reads FYNNEI. The CDR3 has 17 residues. CDR3 DNA sequence: TGTGCCAGCACCTTCACCCCTAGCGCCCCAAGCACAGATACGCAGTATTTT. It is translated as CASTFTPSAPSTDTQYF.

J is TRBJ1-1 and V is TRBV19; TRBD1 aligns across 7 bases. V shed 3 bases and J 2 bases; nucleotides not matched to a gene: 3. The CDR3 extends over 14 amino acids. Germline CDR1 LNHDA, CDR2 SQIVND (reference sequence). DNA of the CDR3: TGTGCCAGTAGTATTTACAGGGGAAACACTGAAGCTTTCTTT. The encoded protein is CASSIYRGNTEAFF. Combining the CDR3 with reference TRBV19 and TRBJ1-1 gives the whole variable domain DGGITQSPKYLFRKEGQNVTLSCEQNLNHDAMYWYRQDPGQGLRLIYYSQIVNDFQKGDIAEGYSVSREKKESFPLTVTSAQKNPTAFYLCASSIYRGNTEAFFGQGTRLTVV.

The chain carries TRBV29-1 and TRBJ1-1; TRBD1 agrees at 8 bases. The trim removed 5 bases at V and 4 bases at J, leaving 12 bases unmatched. CDR3 length equals 15 residues. Germline-derived CDR1 and CDR2 are SQVTM and ANQGSEA. The CDR3 sequence: CSVPNWTGLGTEAFF. In nucleotides, the CDR3 is TGCAGCGTTCCTAATTGGACAGGGCTCGGCACTGAAGCTTTCTTT.

Only a few counts were recorded for this clone. The chain couples TRBV2 to TRBJ1-1, with 7 bases that match TRBD1. CDR3 length equals 11 residues. The germline CDR1 and CDR2 sequences are SNHLY and FYNNEI. Trimming took 10 bases from V and 6 from J; bases not matched to a gene: 5. CDR3 residues: CAIDRVPEAFF. The CDR3, as DNA: TGTGCCATCGACAGGGTCCCTGAAGCTTTCTTT.

This chain connects TRBV11-2 to TRBJ1-2, with 8 bases identical to TRBD1. V shed 1 base, J shed 7 bases, and the junction held 2 bases outside the gene matches. The CDR3 loop spans 13 amino acids. The V gene's germline CDR1 is SGHAT and CDR2 FQNNGV. CDR3 loop: CASSLGQGLGYTF. The CDR3 DNA sequence: TGTGCCAGCAGCTTAGGACAGGGGCTTGGCTACACCTTC.

The rearrangement uses TRBV4-1 and TRBJ1-4; the D gene is possibly TRBD1 (6 bases). The length of the CDR3 is 13 residues. V was shortened by 5 bases and J by 7 bases, with 11 bases between the two germline ends. Germline V gene data show CDR1 as MGHRA and CDR2 as YSYEKL. CDR3 sequence reads: CASSTRDIEKLFF. CDR3 nucleotides: TGCGCCAGCAGCACCCGGGACATTGAAAAACTGTTTTTT.